This T cell receptor beta chain was sequenced for a study of blood T cell repertoires in COVID-19. In the study overall: The study drew acute and convalescent COVID-19 samples from the United States, Italy and Spain. T cells, B-cell-depleted T cells, or PBMCs provided the cDNA or gDNA that served as material.

As processed by the authors: Quantification of nucleated cells was approximated via reference gene primer amplification. Assay used: immunoSEQ multiplex PCR; TCRdb lists only in-frame clones, some missing. The V and J calls and clone size are taken from that table; D and trimming were inferred from the DNA. The sample gives 90,000 to 150,000 clones, around 80% of which show up once; around 4.1% is in the top ten. The CDR3 contains 14 residues. Germline V gene lookup returns CDR1 SGHTA and CDR2 FQGNSA. Trimming took off 1 base at V and 9 bases at J, with 13 bases between the two ends. This chain connects TRBV7-2 to TRBJ2-4, with D possibly being TRBD1 (6 bases). The clonotype comes from an elderly woman with acute or convalescent COVID-19. Sample: peripheral blood. The DNA of the CDR3 is TGTGCCAGCAGCTTAGGGTCAGGGGCTACCATTCAGTACTTC. It translates to CASSLGSGATIQYF.